The 2 T cell receptor beta chains presented below share a single source sample, sequenced in a study of beta chain features in type 1 diabetes. Broader study findings: Among all four CD4+ subsets, Type 1 diabetes patients had TCRB CDR3s that were moderately but significantly shorter.

The antigens of these receptors remain unknown. The isolated RNA, all of it, was reverse transcribed, so expressed TCRB transcripts were what got sequenced. Sequencing used immunoSEQ multiplex PCR; TCRdb keeps in-frame clones, though not all of them. The sample contains some 660,000 clones, about an eighth of which appear only once. Specimen: naive CD4+ T cells from blood. The receptors shown here come from a man between 18 and 29 years old with type 1 diabetes.

The rearrangement links TRBV27 to TRBJ2-7; D is unclear. CDR3 size: 14 residues. Trimming took 11 bases from V and 6 from J, leaving 23 bases between them. The germline V gene encodes CDR1 MNHEY and CDR2 SMNVEV (reference sequence). In DNA form, the CDR3 reads TGTGCCTCAAGGAAGGGATTACTTCAAGGCGAGCAGTACTTC. Translated: CASRKGLLQGEQYF.

This chain uses TRBV5-1 with TRBJ1-4; maybe TRBD1 (6 bases). V lost 0 bases, J lost 3 bases, and 6 bases lay in between. The CDR3 consists of 14 residues. Germline CDR1 SGHRS, CDR2 YFSETQ. For the CDR3, the DNA is TGCGCCAGCAGCTTGGGACAGGCTAATGAAAAACTGTTTTTT. Its translation is CASSLGQANEKLFF.